The TCR beta chain under discussion was sequenced for a study of shared clonotypes between healthy human individuals. Study-level background: Each donor contributed plates that comprised three CD4 naive, three CD4 memory, two CD8 naive and one CD8 memory.

The CDR3 totals 15 residues. Germline CDR1 is SEHNR and CDR2 is FQNEAQ (reference sequence). The ends were cut back, 3 bases at V and 4 bases at J, with 13 bases in the middle. Using immunoSEQ multiplex PCR, the repertoire was profiled, and TCRdb retains in-frame clones only, with some absent. Altogether 550,000 to 650,000 clones are present, about 96% being singletons, with the ten largest covering less than 0.12%. Points from the study as a whole: The study found 4.5% to 5% of naive CD4 clonotypes shared across a few donors. In contrast to clonotypes shared by all four donors, non-shared clonotypes had lower generation probabilities.

Comment on this clone: Its specificity is unknown.

Only CD45RO-negative cells positively selected for CCR7 counted as naive CD8 cells, so terminally differentiated effector memory CD45RA+ cells were excluded. Sequencing was done on a sample of naive CD8+ T cells sorted from blood. The source is a woman aged 25 to 39 in good health. The genes are TRBV7-9 and TRBJ2-1, with a weak D call TRBD1 (6 bases). The CDR3 here is CASSFSTGTYNEQFF. The CDR3 region has the DNA TGTGCCAGCAGCTTTTCCACAGGGACGTACAATGAGCAGTTCTTC. Combining the CDR3 with reference TRBV7-9 and TRBJ2-1 gives the whole variable domain DTGVSQNPRHKITKRGQNVTFRCDPISEHNRLYWYRQTLGQGPEFLTYFQNEAQLEKSRLLSDRFSAERPKGSFSTLEIQRTEQGDSAMYLCASSFSTGTYNEQFFGPGTRLTVL.